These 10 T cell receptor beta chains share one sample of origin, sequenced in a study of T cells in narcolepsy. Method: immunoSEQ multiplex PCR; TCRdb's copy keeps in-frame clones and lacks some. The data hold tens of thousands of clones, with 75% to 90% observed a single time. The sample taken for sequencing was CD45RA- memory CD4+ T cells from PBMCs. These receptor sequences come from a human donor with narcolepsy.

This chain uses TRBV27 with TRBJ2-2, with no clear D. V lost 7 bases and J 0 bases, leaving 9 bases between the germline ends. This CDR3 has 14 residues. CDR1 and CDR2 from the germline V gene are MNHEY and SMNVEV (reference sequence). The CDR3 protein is CASKIVPNTGELFF. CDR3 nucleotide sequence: TGTGCCAGCAAAATCGTTCCGAACACCGGGGAGCTGTTTTTT.

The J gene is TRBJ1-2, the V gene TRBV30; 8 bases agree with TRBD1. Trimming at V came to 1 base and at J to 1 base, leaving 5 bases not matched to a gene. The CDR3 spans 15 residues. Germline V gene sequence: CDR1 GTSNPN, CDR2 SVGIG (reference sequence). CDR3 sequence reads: CAWSARGQFNYGYTF. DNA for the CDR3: TGTGCCTGGAGTGCCAGGGGGCAGTTTAACTATGGCTACACCTTC. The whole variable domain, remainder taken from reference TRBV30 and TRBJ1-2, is SQTIHQWPATLVQPVGSPLSLECTVEGTSNPNLYWYRQAAGRGLQLLFYSVGIGQISSEVPQNLSASRPQDRQFILSSKKLLLSDSGFYLCAWSARGQFNYGYTFGSGTRLTVV.

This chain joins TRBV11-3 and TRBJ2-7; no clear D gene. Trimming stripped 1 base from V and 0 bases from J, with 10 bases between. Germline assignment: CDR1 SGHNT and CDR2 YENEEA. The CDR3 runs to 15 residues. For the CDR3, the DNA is TGTGCCAGCAGCTTAGTGGTGACGGGCTCCTACGAGCAGTACTTC. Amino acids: CASSLVVTGSYEQYF.

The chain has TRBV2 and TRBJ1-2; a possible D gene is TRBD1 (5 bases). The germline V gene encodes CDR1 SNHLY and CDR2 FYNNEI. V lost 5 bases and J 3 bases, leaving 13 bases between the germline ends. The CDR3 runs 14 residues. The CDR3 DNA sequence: TGTGCCAGCAGTCGGGGAGGGGCGGACTATGGCTACACCTTC. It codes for CASSRGGADYGYTF.

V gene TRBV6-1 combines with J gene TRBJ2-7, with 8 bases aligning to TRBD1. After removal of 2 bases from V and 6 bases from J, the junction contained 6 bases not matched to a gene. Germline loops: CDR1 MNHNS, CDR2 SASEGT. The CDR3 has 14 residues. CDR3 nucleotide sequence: TGTGCCAGCAGTGAATTTGGACAGGGTGGCGAGCAGTACTTC. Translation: CASSEFGQGGEQYF.

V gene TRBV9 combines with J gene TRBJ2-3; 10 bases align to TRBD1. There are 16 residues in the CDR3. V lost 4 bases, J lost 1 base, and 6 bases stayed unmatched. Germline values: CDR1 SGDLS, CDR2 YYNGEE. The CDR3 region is CASSSTGGFGTDTQYF. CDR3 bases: TGTGCCAGCAGCTCGACAGGGGGCTTTGGCACAGATACGCAGTATTTT.

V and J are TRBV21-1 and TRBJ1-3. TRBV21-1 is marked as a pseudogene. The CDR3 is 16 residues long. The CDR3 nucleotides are TGTGCCAGCAGCAAAGGAGGGAGGGTCCCTGGAAACACCATATATTTT. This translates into CASSKGGRVPGNTIYF.

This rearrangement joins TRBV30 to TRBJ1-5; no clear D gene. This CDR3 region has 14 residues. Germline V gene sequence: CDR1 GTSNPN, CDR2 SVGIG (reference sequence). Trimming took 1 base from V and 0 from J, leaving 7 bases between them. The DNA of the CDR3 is TGTGCCTGGAGTGACGTTAATAGCAATCAGCCCCAGCATTTT. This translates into CAWSDVNSNQPQHF.

The CDR3 sequence is CASSQGLQTSEAFF. CDR3 DNA sequence: TGTGCCAGCAGCCAAGGATTACAGACCTCTGAAGCTTTCTTT. The chain recombines TRBV14 with TRBJ1-1; D call uncertain. Germline V gives CDR1 SGHDN, CDR2 FVKESK. Trimming took off 1 base at V and 6 bases at J, with 12 bases between the two ends. The CDR3 spans 14 residues.

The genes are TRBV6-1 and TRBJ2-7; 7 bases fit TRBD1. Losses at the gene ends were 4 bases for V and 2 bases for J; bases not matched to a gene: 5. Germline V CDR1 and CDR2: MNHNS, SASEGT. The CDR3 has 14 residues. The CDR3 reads CASSGGTAAYEQYF. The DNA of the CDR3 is TGTGCCAGCAGTGGGGGGACAGCAGCCTACGAGCAGTACTTC.